This TCR beta chain was obtained from a study of T-cell memory formation after mild COVID-19. Whole-study results and caveats: Unconfirmed was the SARS-CoV-2 specificity of second-wave clones that peaked on day 37. CD4/CD8 balance held among clones contracting day 15 to 85, and later expanders leaned CD4+.

Notes on this clonotype: The antigen is undetermined.

TCRdb re-derived calls from the 5' RACE reads in MiXCR, one entry per CDR3 protein. Of about 190,000 distinct CDR3 sequences listed, around 30% are singletons. Germline assignment: CDR1 MNHEY and CDR2 SVGAGI. The CDR3 loop spans 14 amino acids. After removal of 5 bases from V and 6 bases from J, the junction contained 5 bases not matched to a gene. This TCR derives from an adult woman who had mild COVID-19 (a few samples of this study predate the infection). Cell type and time point are not known. V usage is TRBV6-5 and J usage is TRBJ2-3; 10 bases align to TRBD1. Sequencing was done on a sample of PBMCs or a T cell subset sorted from them (not recorded which). The CDR3 DNA follows: TGTGCCAGCAGTGCTGACAGGGGGCCGGATACGCAGTATTTT. Translating gives CASSADRGPDTQYF.